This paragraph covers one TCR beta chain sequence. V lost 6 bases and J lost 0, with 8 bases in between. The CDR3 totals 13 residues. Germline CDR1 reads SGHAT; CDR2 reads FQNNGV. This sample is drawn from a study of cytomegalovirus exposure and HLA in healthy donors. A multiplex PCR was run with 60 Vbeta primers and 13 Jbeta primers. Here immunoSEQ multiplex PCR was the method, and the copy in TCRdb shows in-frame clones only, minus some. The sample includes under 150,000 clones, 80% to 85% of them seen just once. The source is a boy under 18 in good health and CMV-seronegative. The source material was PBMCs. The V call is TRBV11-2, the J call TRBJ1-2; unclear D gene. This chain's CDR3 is CASSYTANYGYTF. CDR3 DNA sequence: TGTGCCAGCAGTTACACAGCTAACTATGGCTACACCTTC.